This T cell receptor beta chain came from a study of vaccination and CD4 T cells after COVID-19. Cultured CD4+ T cells had their DNA profiled by the Oncomine TCR Beta short-read assay. TCRdb reanalysed the PCR reads using MiXCR and keeps one entry per CDR3 protein. The sample consists of 6,000 to 9,000 distinct CDR3 sequences, about 25% of them appearing once. The V segment lost 9 bases and the J segment 10 bases; nucleotides outside the gene matches: 18. There are 15 residues in the CDR3. Germline-derived CDR1 and CDR2 are LNHDA and SQIVND (reference sequence). Noted treatment: roughly 10-day PBMC culture with coronavirus spike peptide pools or control peptides (ViraFEST assay). In the case of this clonotype: What it binds is not known.

The sample was CD4+ T cells from blood, cultured in vitro, taken after SARS-CoV-2 vaccination. The receptor was derived from a human donor who had recovered from COVID-19. The chain employs TRBV19 and TRBJ1-1; TRBD1 matches at 9 bases. CDR3: CASHHWRTGVQGAFF. Written as DNA, the CDR3 is TGTGCCAGCCACCACTGGCGGACAGGGGTACAAGGAGCTTTCTTT. The full variable domain, completed using reference TRBV19 and TRBJ1-1, is DGGITQSPKYLFRKEGQNVTLSCEQNLNHDAMYWYRQDPGQGLRLIYYSQIVNDFQKGDIAEGYSVSREKKESFPLTVTSAQKNPTAFYLCASHHWRTGVQGAFFGQGTRLTVV.